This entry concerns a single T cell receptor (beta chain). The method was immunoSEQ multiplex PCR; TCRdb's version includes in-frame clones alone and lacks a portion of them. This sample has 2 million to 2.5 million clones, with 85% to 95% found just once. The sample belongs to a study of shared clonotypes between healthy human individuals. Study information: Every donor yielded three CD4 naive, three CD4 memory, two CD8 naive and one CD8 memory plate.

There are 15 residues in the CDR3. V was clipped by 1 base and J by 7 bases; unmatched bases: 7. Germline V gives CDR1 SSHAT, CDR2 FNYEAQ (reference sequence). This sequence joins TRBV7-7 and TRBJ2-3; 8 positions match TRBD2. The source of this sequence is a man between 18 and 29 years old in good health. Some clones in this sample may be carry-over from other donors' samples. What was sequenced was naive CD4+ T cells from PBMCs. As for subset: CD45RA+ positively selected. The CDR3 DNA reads TGTGCCAGCAGCTTAGATAGCGGGATATCACATACGCAGTATTTT. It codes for CASSLDSGISHTQYF.